This entry is about one T cell receptor (beta chain). Its antigen target is currently unknown. The input lacks base qualities; no much larger clone sits a single base away. The sample belongs to a study of PD-L1 blockade in urothelial cancer (dated by TCRdb to 2015 to 2018). In the study overall: All patients started therapy around 2014 and received atezolizumab 1,200 mg intravenously every 3 weeks. About 90% of the 29 patients were identified as males with urothelial cancer of bladder origin, and a prior smoking history was reported by 18 of 29 patients. An ECOG performance status of 0 or 1 was recorded for the patients, and 0 to 3 prior chemotherapy regimens had been received by the patients. Blood samples were analyzed at 3 weeks after treatment start (second dose) and at 6 weeks after treatment start. Blood samples gave a median of around 130,000 T cells and roughly 83,000 unique TCRs, with a median clonality of about 0.078. The study, an exploratory multi-omic analysis, examined somatic, immune and clinical correlates of response to PD-L1 blockade with atezolizumab in urothelial cancer. TCR sequencing covered pretreatment tumor samples and matched, serially collected peripheral blood taken before and after atezolizumab treatment. Progression-free survival longer than 6 months counted as durable clinical benefit, and TCR features were additionally tested against both progression-free and overall survival. In the same patients who had TCR sequencing, pretreatment tumors also underwent whole exome sequencing and RNA sequencing. Durable clinical benefit was achieved by nine patients but not by the remaining 20. Pretreatment blood TCR-seq was available for 27 to 30 patients, at least one posttreatment blood collection was obtained for around 24 patients, and tumor TCR-seq was available for around 24 patients.

The sample's time point, from its label and the paper: peripheral blood 6 weeks after treatment start. The cohort comprised more than 25 patients with locally advanced or metastatic urothelial carcinoma treated at Memorial Sloan Kettering on a trial protocol. Peripheral blood mononuclear cells were collected pretreatment and during treatment, with between 1 and 8 total time points per patient. The Qiagen DNeasy Blood extraction kit was used to purify genomic DNA from total PBMCs and from tumor samples. PBMCs were collected pretreatment and during treatment and were isolated and stored as previously described. Overall study results and their limits: A pretreatment peripheral blood TCR clonality below the median was linked to improved progression-free and overall survival. Greater expansion of tumor-associated TCR clones in peripheral blood 3 weeks after the start of treatment was observed in patients with durable benefit (n of about 20, p = 0.022). Because of the small sample size (n ≈ 30) and the many exploratory analyses performed, the results are intended to be regarded as hypothesis-generating.

Each PCR received spiked-in synthetic TCR analog templates so that absolute template abundance could be estimated from read counts. The immunoSEQ assay used bias-controlled V and J gene primers to amplify TCRbeta CDR3 regions from genomic DNA. Sequencing of rearranged TCRbeta segments was done at approximately 20X coverage. The original pipeline was this. Sequencing errors were corrected by clustering and CDR3s were annotated against IMGT to assign V, D and J genes. Only productive TCRbeta rearrangements were used in downstream analyses, excluding out-of-frame or stop-codon sequences. Clonality was computed as one minus Shannon entropy normalized by the log of the number of unique productive sequences. Fisher's exact test with Benjamini-Hochberg correction, using a cutoff of adjusted p below 0.01, was how clones that differed between time points or between blood and tumor were identified. The table comes from immuneACCESS by way of TCRdb, which keeps in-frame sequences with V and J called. Part of the clones is missing from these tables; in studies checked, under half for an unresolved V gene and the rest for unknown reasons. The DNA gave D and trimming, while V, J and clone size come from that table. The sample yields approximately 40,000 clones; approximately 86% were counted once. Under 25% of the sample is held by the ten biggest clonotypes.

CDR1 ENHRY and CDR2 SYGVKD are derived from the germline V gene. Including cysteine and phenylalanine, the CDR3 has 14 amino acids. The entry retains the CDR3 DNA only, 42 bases that are in frame from base 1. V lost 7 bases and J lost 1 base, and the count of bases not matched to a germline gene is 4. The V gene is TRBV10-3 and the J gene is TRBJ2-5; 9 middle bases align to TRBD1. The source is a man aged 60 to 75 with urothelial cancer. This sample comprised PBMCs, obtained around atezolizumab (anti-PD-L1) treatment. The nucleotide sequence is given as TGTGCCATCAAAAGGGACAGGGCCCAAGAGACCCAGTACTTC. This yields the protein CAIKRDRAQETQYF.